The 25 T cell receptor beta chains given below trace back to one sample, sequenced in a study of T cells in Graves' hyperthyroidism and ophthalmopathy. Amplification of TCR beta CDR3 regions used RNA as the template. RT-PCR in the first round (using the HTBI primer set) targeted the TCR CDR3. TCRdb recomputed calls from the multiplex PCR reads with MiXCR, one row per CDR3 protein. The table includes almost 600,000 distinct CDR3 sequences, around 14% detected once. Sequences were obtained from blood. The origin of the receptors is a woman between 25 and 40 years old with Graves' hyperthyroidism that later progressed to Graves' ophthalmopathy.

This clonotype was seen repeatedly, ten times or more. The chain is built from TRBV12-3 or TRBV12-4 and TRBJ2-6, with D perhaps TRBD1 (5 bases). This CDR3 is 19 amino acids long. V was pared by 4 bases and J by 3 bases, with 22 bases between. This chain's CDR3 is CASSSTRVSPRGGANVLTF. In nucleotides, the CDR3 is TGTGCCAGCAGTTCGACCAGGGTTTCTCCTAGGGGTGGGGCCAACGTCCTGACTTTC.

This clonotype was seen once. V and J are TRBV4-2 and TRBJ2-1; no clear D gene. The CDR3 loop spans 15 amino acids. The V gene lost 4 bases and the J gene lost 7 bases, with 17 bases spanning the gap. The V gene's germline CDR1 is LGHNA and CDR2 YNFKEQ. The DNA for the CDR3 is TGTGCCAGCAGCCCGAAAGGTGGCCTCCAAAATGAGCAGTTCTTC. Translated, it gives CASSPKGGLQNEQFF.

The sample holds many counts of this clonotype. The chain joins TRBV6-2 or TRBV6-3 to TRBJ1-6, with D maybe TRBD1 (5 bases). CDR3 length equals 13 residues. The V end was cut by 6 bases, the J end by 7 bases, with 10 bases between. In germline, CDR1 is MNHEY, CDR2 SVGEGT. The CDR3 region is CASSSTENSPLHF. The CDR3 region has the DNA TGTGCCAGCAGCTCGACAGAAAATTCACCCCTCCACTTT.

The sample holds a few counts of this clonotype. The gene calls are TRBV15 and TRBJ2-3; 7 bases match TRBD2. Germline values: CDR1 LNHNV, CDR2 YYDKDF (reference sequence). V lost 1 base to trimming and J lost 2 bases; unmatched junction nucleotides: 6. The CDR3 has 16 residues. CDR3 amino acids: CATSRGFLAVTDTQYF. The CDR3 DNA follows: TGTGCCACCAGCAGAGGATTTCTAGCGGTCACAGATACGCAGTATTTT.

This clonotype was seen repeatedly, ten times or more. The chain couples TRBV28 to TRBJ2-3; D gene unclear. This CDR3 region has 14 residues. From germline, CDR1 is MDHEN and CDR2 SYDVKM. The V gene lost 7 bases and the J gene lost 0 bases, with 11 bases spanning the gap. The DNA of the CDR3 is TGTGCCAGCAAGGTCGGAGCTAGCACAGATACGCAGTATTTT. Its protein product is CASKVGASTDTQYF.

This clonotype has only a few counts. CDR3 nucleotide sequence: TGCAGTGCTAATGAGGGGCCGAACACTGAAGCTTTCTTT. Amino acids: CSANEGPNTEAFF. The chain uses TRBV20-1 and TRBJ1-1; tentative D call: TRBD1 (5 bases). Per germline, CDR1 DFQATT and CDR2 SNEGSKA (reference sequence). Trimming took 4 bases from V and 1 from J, leaving 10 bases between them. The CDR3 totals 13 residues.

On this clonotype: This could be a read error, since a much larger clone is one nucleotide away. Here the CDR3 reads CATSDLSGLEQYF. CDR3 DNA: TGTGCCACCAGTGATTTAAGCGGACTCGAGCAGTACTTC. This sequence joins TRBV24-1 and TRBJ2-7; possibly TRBD2 for D (5 bases). CDR1 KGHDR and CDR2 SFDVKD come from the germline V gene. Between the trimmed V and J ends, which lost 1 base and 6 bases, there was a span of 9 bases. There are 13 residues in the CDR3.

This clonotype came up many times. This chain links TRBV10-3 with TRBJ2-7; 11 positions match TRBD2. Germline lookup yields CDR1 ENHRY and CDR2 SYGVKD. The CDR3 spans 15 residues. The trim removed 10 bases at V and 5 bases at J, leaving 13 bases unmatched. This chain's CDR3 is CAKRGLADDRNEQYF. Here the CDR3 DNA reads TGTGCCAAACGGGGACTAGCGGATGACAGGAACGAGCAGTACTTC.

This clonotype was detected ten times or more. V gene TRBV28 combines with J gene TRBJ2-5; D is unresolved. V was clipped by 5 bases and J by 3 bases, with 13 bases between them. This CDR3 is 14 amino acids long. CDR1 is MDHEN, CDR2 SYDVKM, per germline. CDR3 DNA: TGTGCCAGCAGTAGTACCCCAGTTAAAGAGACCCAGTACTTC. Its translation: CASSSTPVKETQYF.

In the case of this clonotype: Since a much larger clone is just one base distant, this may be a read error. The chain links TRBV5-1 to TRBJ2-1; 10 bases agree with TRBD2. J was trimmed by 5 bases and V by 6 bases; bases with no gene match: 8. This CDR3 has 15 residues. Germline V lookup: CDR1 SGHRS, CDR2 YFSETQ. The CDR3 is CASKETSGPHNEQFF. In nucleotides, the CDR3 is TGCGCCAGCAAGGAGACTAGCGGGCCCCACAATGAGCAGTTCTTC.

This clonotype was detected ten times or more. The CDR3 sequence is CASRPRLAGDRYEQYF. The CDR3 DNA reads as TGCGCCAGCAGACCCCGACTAGCGGGAGATCGATACGAGCAGTACTTC. This chain connects TRBV5-1 to TRBJ2-7, with 12 nucleotides matching TRBD2. The CDR3 consists of 16 residues. Germline CDR1 reads SGHRS; CDR2 reads YFSETQ. The J segment lost 4 bases and the V segment lost 5 bases, leaving 10 bases of the junction unmatched.

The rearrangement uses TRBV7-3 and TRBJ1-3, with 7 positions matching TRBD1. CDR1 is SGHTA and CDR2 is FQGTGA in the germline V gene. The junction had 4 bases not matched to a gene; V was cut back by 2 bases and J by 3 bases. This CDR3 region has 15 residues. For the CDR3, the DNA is TGTGCCAGCAGCTTACAGGGGGGCAATGGAAACACCATATATTTT. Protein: CASSLQGGNGNTIYF. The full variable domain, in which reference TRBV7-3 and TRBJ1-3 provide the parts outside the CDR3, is GAGVSQTPSNKVTEKGKYVELRCDPISGHTALYWYRQSLGQGPEFLIYFQGTGAADDSGLPNDRFFAVRPEGSVSTLKIQRTERGDSAVYLCASSLQGGNGNTIYFGEGSWLTVV.

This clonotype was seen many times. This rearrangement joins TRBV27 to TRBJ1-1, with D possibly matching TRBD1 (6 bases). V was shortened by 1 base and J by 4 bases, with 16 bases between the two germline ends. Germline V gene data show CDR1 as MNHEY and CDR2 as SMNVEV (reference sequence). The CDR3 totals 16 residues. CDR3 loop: CASSLWAGAGRTEAFF. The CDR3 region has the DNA TGTGCCAGCAGTTTATGGGCGGGGGCAGGTCGCACTGAAGCTTTCTTT.

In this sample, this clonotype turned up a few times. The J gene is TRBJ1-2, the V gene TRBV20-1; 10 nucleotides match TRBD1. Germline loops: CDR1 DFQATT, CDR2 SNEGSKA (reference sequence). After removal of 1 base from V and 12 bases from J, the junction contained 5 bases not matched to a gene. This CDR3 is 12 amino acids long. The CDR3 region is CSARGGQGNHTF. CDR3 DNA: TGCAGTGCTAGAGGGGGACAGGGGAACCACACCTTC.

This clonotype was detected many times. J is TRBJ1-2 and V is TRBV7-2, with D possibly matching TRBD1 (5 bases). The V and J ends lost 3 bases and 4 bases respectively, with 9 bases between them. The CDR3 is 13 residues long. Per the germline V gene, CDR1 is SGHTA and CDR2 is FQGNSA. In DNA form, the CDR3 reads TGTGCCAGCAGCTTCGAGGGGAGCTATGGCTACACCTTC. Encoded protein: CASSFEGSYGYTF.

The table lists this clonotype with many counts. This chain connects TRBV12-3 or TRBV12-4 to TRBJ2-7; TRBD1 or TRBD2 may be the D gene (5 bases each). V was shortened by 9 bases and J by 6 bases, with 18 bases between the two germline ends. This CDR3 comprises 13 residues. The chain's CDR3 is CASRDSGHPEQYF. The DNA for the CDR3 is TGTGCCAGTCGCGACAGCGGCCATCCCGAGCAGTACTTC.

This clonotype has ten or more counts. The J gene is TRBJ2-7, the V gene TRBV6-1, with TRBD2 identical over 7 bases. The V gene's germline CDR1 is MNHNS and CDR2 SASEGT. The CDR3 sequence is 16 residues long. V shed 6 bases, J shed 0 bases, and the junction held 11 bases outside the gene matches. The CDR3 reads CASSRSISGYSYEQYF. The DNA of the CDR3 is TGTGCCAGCAGCCGGAGTATTAGCGGGTACTCCTACGAGCAGTACTTC.

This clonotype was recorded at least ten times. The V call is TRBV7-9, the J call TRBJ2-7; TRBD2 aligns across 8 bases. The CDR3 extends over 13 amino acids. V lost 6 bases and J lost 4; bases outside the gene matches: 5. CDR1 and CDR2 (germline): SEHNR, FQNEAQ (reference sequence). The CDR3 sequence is CASRRLAYYEQYF. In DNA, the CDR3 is TGTGCCAGCAGACGACTAGCGTATTACGAGCAGTACTTC.

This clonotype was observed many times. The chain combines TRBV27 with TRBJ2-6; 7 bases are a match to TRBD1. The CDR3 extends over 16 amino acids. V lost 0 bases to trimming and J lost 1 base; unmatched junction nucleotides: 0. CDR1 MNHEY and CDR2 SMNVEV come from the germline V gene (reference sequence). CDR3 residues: CASSLSTGSGANVLTF. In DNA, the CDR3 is TGTGCCAGCAGTTTATCGACAGGGTCTGGGGCCAACGTCCTGACTTTC.

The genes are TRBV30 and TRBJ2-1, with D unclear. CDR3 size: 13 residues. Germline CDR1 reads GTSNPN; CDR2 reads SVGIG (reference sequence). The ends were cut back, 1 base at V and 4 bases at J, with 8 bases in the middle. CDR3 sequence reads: CAWSGRFYNEQFF. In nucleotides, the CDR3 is TGTGCCTGGAGTGGAAGGTTTTACAATGAGCAGTTCTTC. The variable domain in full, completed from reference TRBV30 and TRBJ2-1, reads SQTIHQWPATLVQPVGSPLSLECTVEGTSNPNLYWYRQAAGRGLQLLFYSVGIGQISSEVPQNLSASRPQDRQFILSSKKLLLSDSGFYLCAWSGRFYNEQFFGPGTRLTVL.

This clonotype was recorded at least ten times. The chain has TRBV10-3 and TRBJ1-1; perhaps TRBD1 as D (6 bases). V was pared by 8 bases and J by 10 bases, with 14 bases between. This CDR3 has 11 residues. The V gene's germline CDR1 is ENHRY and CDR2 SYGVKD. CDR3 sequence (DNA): TGTGCCATCTCCGGGGGGCAGATAGCTTTCTTT. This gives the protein CAISGGQIAFF.

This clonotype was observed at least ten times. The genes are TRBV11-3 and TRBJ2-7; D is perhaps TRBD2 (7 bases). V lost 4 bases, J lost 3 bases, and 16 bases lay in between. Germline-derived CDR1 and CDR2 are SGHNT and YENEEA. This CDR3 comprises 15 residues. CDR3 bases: TGTGCCAGCAGCTCACGAGGGGGGGGAATCTACGAGCAGTACTTC. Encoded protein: CASSSRGGGIYEQYF.

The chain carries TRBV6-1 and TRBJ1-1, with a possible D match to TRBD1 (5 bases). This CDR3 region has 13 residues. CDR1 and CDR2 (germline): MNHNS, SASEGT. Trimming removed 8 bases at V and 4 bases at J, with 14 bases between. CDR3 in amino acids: CASSVRGFTEAFF. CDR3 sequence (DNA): TGTGCCAGCTCTGTGCGGGGGTTCACTGAAGCTTTCTTT.

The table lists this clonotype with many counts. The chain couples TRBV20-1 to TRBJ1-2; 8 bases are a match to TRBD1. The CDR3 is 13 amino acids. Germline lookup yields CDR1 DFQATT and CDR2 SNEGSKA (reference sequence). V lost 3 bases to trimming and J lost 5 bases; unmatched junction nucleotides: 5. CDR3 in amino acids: CSARRGQAYGYTF. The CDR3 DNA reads TGCAGTGCTAGGAGGGGACAGGCGTATGGCTACACCTTC.

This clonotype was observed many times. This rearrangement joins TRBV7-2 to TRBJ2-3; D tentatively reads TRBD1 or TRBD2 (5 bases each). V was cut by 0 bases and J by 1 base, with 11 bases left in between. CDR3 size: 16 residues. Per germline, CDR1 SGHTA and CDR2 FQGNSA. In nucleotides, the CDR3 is TGTGCCAGCAGCTTAGCGAGGGGCCCCGGCACAGATACGCAGTATTTT. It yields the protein CASSLARGPGTDTQYF.